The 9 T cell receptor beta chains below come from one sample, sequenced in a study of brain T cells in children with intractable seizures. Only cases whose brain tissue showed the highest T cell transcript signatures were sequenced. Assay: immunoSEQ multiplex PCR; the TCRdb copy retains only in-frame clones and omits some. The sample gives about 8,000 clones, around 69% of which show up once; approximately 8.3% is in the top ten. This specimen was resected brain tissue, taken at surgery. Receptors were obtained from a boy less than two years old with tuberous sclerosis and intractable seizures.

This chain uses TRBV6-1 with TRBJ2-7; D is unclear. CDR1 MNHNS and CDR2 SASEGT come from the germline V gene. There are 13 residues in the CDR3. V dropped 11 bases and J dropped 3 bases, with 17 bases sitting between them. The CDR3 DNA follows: TGTGCCGTCAGAACGGGCCCTAACTACGAGCAGTACTTC. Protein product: CAVRTGPNYEQYF.

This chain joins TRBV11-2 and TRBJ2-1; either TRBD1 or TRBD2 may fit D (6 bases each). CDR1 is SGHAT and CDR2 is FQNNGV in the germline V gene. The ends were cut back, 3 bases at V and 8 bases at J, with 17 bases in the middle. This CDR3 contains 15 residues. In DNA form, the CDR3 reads TGTGCCAGCAGCTTGGAATCTCTAGGGGGGTATGAGCAGTTCTTC. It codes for CASSLESLGGYEQFF.

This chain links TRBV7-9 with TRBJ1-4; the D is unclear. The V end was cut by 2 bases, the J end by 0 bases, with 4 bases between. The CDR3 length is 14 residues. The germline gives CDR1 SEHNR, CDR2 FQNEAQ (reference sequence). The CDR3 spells CASSLTTTNEKLFF. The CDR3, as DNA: TGTGCCAGCAGCTTAACAACAACTAATGAAAAACTGTTTTTT.

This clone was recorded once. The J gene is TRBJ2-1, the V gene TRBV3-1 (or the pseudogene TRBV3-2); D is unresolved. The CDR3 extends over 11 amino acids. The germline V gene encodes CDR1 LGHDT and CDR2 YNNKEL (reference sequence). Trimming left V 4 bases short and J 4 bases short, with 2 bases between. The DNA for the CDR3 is TGTGCCAGCAGCCTGTACAATGAGCAGTTCTTC. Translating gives CASSLYNEQFF.

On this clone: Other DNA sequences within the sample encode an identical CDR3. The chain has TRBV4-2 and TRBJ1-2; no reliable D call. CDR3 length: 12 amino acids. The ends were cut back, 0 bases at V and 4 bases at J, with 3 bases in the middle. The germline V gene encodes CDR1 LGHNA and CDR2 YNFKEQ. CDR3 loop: CASSQDGYGYTF. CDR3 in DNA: TGTGCCAGCAGCCAAGACGGCTATGGCTACACCTTC.

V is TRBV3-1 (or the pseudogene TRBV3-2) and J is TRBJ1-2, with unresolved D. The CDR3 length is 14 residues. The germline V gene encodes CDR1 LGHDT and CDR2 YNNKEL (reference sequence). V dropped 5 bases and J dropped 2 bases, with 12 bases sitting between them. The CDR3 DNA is TGTGCCAGCAGCTATGGACGGGCAAACTATGGCTACACCTTC. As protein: CASSYGRANYGYTF.

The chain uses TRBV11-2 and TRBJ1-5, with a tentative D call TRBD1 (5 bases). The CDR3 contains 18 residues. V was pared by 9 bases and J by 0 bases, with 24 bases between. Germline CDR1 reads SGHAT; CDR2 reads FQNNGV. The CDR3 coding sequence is TGTGCCAGACCTAAGGCCGGGGGTATTACCCCTAGCAATCAGCCCCAGCATTTT. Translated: CARPKAGGITPSNQPQHF.

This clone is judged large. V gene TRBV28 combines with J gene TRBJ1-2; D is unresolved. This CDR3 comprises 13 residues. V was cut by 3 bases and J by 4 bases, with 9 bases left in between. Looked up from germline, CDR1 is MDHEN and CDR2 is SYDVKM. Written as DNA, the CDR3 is TGTGCCAGCAGTTTGATCCTAATCTATGGCTACACCTTC. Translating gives CASSLILIYGYTF.

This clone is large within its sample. CDR3: CAIRIRADNEQFF. CDR3 coding DNA: TGTGCCATCAGGATCCGAGCCGACAATGAGCAGTTCTTC. The chain combines TRBV6-6 with TRBJ2-1; D ambiguous. The CDR3 runs to 13 residues. V was clipped by 10 bases and J by 5 bases, with 15 bases between them. From germline, CDR1 is MNHNY and CDR2 SVGAGI (reference sequence).